Below, 17 T cell receptor beta chains from the same sample are listed, as sequenced in a study of T cells after yellow fever vaccination. Each CDR3 protein is one row after TCRdb ran MiXCR on the 5' RACE reads. The sample has approximately 330,000 distinct CDR3 sequences; about 4% are singletons. This material consisted of PBMCs, taken 5 days after the yellow fever booster vaccination. These receptors came from a man between 18 and 35 years old who received the YFV17D yellow fever vaccine.

This clonotype was counted a few times. The chain links TRBV7-3 to TRBJ2-5, with 10 bases aligning to TRBD1. The CDR3 is 14 residues long. The J segment lost 6 bases and the V segment lost 1 base, leaving 2 bases of the junction unmatched. CDR1 is SGHTA and CDR2 is FQGTGA in the germline V gene. This CDR3 reads CASSLRDRGQTQYF. As DNA, the CDR3 is TGTGCCAGCAGCTTAAGGGACAGGGGTCAGACCCAGTACTTC.

The chain carries TRBV5-1 and TRBJ1-1, with D tentatively TRBD1 (6 bases). Germline V lookup: CDR1 SGHRS, CDR2 YFSETQ. The CDR3 runs to 15 residues. The V end lost 2 bases, the J end lost 2 bases, and 13 bases lay between the germline ends. The chain's CDR3 is CASSLTGSLNTEAFF. The CDR3 DNA reads TGCGCCAGCAGCTTAACAGGGTCTCTTAACACTGAAGCTTTCTTT.

This clonotype was recorded at least ten times. V and J are TRBV20-1 and TRBJ1-4, with D possibly being TRBD1 (6 bases). The V and J ends lost 4 bases and 5 bases respectively, with 11 bases between them. Germline loops: CDR1 DFQATT, CDR2 SNEGSKA (reference sequence). CDR3 length equals 13 residues. The CDR3 DNA reads as TGCAGTGCTAAGGGGGGTCCCAATGAAAAACTGTTTTTT. Translating it yields CSAKGGPNEKLFF.

The sample holds a few counts of this clonotype. The CDR3 sequence is CASRRGESQETQYF. The CDR3 DNA reads as TGTGCCAGCAGAAGGGGGGAGTCCCAAGAGACCCAGTACTTC. This chain connects TRBV4-2 to TRBJ2-5; D is perhaps TRBD1 or TRBD2 (6 bases each). V was shortened by 6 bases and J by 1 base, with 12 bases between the two germline ends. Per the germline V gene, CDR1 is LGHNA and CDR2 is YNFKEQ. The CDR3 sequence is 14 residues long.

This clonotype was seen only a few times. This chain's CDR3 is CASSPWGRVSYGYTF. The CDR3 DNA is TGTGCCAGCTCACCATGGGGGCGCGTTTCCTATGGCTACACCTTC. The genes are TRBV18 and TRBJ1-2; tentatively, D is TRBD1 (6 bases). The CDR3 extends over 15 amino acids. Trimming left V 2 bases short and J 4 bases short, with 14 bases between. The V gene's germline CDR1 is KGHSH and CDR2 LQKENI.

This clonotype was counted ten times or more. DNA of the CDR3: TGCGCCAGCGGACAAACGGTGGCAGCTAGCACAGATACGCAGTATTTT. As protein: CASGQTVAASTDTQYF. This sequence joins TRBV5-1 and TRBJ2-3; TRBD1 might be the D (5 bases). The V gene's germline CDR1 is SGHRS and CDR2 YFSETQ. The V end lost 7 bases, the J end lost 0 bases, and 18 bases lay between the germline ends. This CDR3 has 16 residues.

The chain uses TRBV10-3 and TRBJ2-1; 8 bases fit TRBD1. Germline V gene sequence: CDR1 ENHRY, CDR2 SYGVKD. This CDR3 region has 15 residues. The trim removed 6 bases at V and 10 bases at J, leaving 14 bases unmatched. The CDR3 nucleotides are TGTGCCATCAGCTATGGACAGGGTGGGTATGGGGAGCAGTTCTTC. Translated, it gives CAISYGQGGYGEQFF.

V gene TRBV10-3 combines with J gene TRBJ2-7; 7 positions agree with TRBD2. Germline CDR1 and CDR2: ENHRY and SYGVKD. This CDR3 is 15 amino acids long. V was clipped by 10 bases and J by 0 bases; unmatched bases: 12. CDR3 loop: CATLRRLADSYEQYF. The CDR3 region has the DNA TGTGCCACCCTCCGGCGGCTAGCGGACTCCTACGAGCAGTACTTC.

This clonotype has a handful of counts. The V and J genes are TRBV18 and TRBJ2-5; D not resolved. The germline gives CDR1 KGHSH, CDR2 LQKENI. With 3 bases removed from V and 0 bases from J, the gap between germline ends came to 5 bases. The CDR3 has 13 residues. The CDR3: CASSPGNQETQYF. CDR3 nucleotide sequence: TGTGCCAGCTCACCGGGCAACCAAGAGACCCAGTACTTC.

This clonotype was observed a few times. The rearrangement joins TRBV7-3 to TRBJ2-3; weak D call: TRBD1 (6 bases). Looked up from germline, CDR1 is SGHTA and CDR2 is FQGTGA. The CDR3 is 14 residues long. V dropped 5 bases and J dropped 4 bases, with 13 bases sitting between them. The CDR3 region is CASSRTELADTQYF. The CDR3, as DNA: TGTGCCAGCAGCAGGACAGAACTGGCAGATACGCAGTATTTT. The full variable domain, its missing parts supplied by reference TRBV7-3 and TRBJ2-3, is GAGVSQTPSNKVTEKGKYVELRCDPISGHTALYWYRQSLGQGPEFLIYFQGTGAADDSGLPNDRFFAVRPEGSVSTLKIQRTERGDSAVYLCASSRTELADTQYFGPGTRLTVL.

This clonotype was counted between two and nine times. The rearrangement joins TRBV7-9 to TRBJ2-3; 9 bases map to TRBD1. This CDR3 spans 14 amino acids. Per germline, CDR1 SEHNR and CDR2 FQNEAQ (reference sequence). J gave up 7 bases and V 2 bases, and 4 bases lay outside the gene matches. The CDR3 region has the DNA TGTGCCAGCAGCTTAACAGGGGGCGCAAATACGCAGTATTTT. Its translation is CASSLTGGANTQYF.

The chain employs TRBV12-3 or TRBV12-4 and TRBJ1-2; D gene unclear. Trimming cost V 3 bases and J 3 bases, with 11 bases left between them. The CDR3 extends over 14 amino acids. The CDR3, as DNA: TGTGCCAGCAGTTTCCGGGCCCTTGACTATGGCTACACCTTC. This sequence encodes CASSFRALDYGYTF.

This clonotype has more than one count but fewer than ten. This CDR3 reads CASSLNSGANVLTF. The CDR3 coding sequence is TGTGCCAGCAGCTTAAACTCTGGGGCCAACGTCCTGACTTTC. This sequence joins TRBV7-3 and TRBJ2-6; D not certain. There are 14 residues in the CDR3. Germline lookup yields CDR1 SGHTA and CDR2 FQGTGA. V was pared by 1 base and J by 0 bases, with 1 base between.

The table lists this clonotype with a few counts. The J gene is TRBJ1-4, the V gene TRBV15, with D perhaps TRBD1 (5 bases). The CDR3 covers 15 residues. The V and J ends lost 5 bases and 6 bases respectively, with 16 bases between them. Germline V gene data show CDR1 as LNHNV and CDR2 as YYDKDF (reference sequence). The CDR3 reads CATSPGSREYEKLFF. For the CDR3, the DNA is TGTGCCACCAGCCCCGGAAGCAGGGAGTATGAAAAACTGTTTTTT. Combining the CDR3 with reference TRBV15 and TRBJ1-4 gives the whole variable domain DAMVIQNPRYQVTQFGKPVTLSCSQTLNHNVMYWYQQKSSQAPKLLFHYYDKDFNNEADTPDNFQSRRPNTSFCFLDIRSPGLGDTAMYLCATSPGSREYEKLFFGSGTQLSVL.

This clonotype has a count of ten or more. The chain couples TRBV10-3 to TRBJ2-1; D gene ambiguous. The CDR3 has 12 amino acids. Deletions cut 8 bases from V and 3 bases from J, with 8 bases between. Germline V gives CDR1 ENHRY, CDR2 SYGVKD. The CDR3 bases are TGTGCCATCGGCGACAACTACAATGAGCAGTTCTTC. Protein product: CAIGDNYNEQFF.

This clonotype was detected only a few times. The chain uses TRBV7-8 and TRBJ1-1, with a possible D match to TRBD1 (5 bases). CDR3 length equals 13 residues. Germline CDR1 and CDR2: SGHVS and FQNEAQ. Trimming removed 4 bases from V and 5 bases from J, with 11 bases in between. CDR3 sequence: CASSWGPRTEAFF. The DNA for the CDR3 is TGTGCCAGCAGCTGGGGCCCTAGAACTGAAGCTTTCTTT.

This clonotype has a count of ten or more. The chain is built from TRBV12-3 or TRBV12-4 and TRBJ2-3; D gene uncertain. V lost 4 bases and J 1 base, leaving 3 bases between the germline ends. CDR3 length: 12 residues. The CDR3 reads CASSWGTDTQYF. DNA for the CDR3: TGTGCCAGCAGTTGGGGCACAGATACGCAGTATTTT.